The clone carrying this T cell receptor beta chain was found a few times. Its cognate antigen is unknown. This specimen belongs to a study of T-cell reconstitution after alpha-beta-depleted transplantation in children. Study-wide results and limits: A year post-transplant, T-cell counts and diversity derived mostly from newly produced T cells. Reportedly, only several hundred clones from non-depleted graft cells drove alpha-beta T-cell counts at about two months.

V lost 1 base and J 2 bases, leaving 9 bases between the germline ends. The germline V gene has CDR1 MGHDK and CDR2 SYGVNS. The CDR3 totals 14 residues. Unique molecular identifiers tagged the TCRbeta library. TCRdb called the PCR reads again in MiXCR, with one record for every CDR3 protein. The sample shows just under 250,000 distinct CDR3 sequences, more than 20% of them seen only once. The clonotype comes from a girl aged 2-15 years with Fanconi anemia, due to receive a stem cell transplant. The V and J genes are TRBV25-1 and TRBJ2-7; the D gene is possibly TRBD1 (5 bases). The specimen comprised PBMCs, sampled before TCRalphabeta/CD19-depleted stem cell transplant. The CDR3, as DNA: TGTGCCAGCAGTGAATTAAAGGACACCTACGAGCAGTACTTC. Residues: CASSELKDTYEQYF.